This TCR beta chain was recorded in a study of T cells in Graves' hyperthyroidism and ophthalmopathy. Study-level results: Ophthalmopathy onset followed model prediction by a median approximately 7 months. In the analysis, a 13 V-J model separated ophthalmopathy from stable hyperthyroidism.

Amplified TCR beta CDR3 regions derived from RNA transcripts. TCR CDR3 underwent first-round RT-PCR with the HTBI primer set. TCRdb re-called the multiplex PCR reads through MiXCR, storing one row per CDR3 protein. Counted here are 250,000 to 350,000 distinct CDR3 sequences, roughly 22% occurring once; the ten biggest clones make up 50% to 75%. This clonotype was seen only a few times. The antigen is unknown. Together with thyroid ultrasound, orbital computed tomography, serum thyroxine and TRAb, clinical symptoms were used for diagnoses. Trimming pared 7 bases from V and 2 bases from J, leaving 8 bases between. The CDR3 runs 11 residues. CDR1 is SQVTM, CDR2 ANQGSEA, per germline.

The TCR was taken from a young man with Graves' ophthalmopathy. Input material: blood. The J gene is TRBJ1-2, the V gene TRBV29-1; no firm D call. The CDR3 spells CSAMRNYGYTF. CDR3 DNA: TGCAGCGCCATGAGGAACTATGGCTACACCTTC.